This TCR beta chain was sequenced for a study of cytomegalovirus exposure and HLA in healthy donors. General study results and limits: In a later analysis, TCR beta V- and J-gene trimming was associated with a missense DCLRE1C variant. The study recorded 150 to 200 TCR beta chains that were cytomegalovirus-associated. Across all donors, roughly uniform sequencing depth was an assumption of the presence/absence analyses.

Of note for this clone: No antigen is known for it.

Primers: 60 Vbeta forward and 13 Jbeta reverse. Produced via immunoSEQ multiplex PCR; TCRdb's table is partial and in-frame only. The sample carries about 130,000 clones, 75% to 90% recorded once. CDR1 and CDR2 (germline): MGHRA, YSYEKL. V trimming: 1 base; J trimming: 7 bases; junction bases outside the gene matches: 7. CDR3 length equals 15 residues. The V call is TRBV4-1, the J call TRBJ2-1; 7 positions match TRBD1. The receptor was derived from a middle-aged man in good health and CMV-seronegative. The specimen was PBMCs. The CDR3, as DNA: TGCGCCAGCAGCCAAGGGGACAGCGGTAAGAATGAGCAGTTCTTC. It specifies CASSQGDSGKNEQFF.